Following are 20 T cell receptor beta chains from one sample sequenced in a study of blood T cell repertoires in COVID-19. Repertoires were generated with immunoSEQ multiplex PCR, while TCRdb's copy carries only in-frame clones and drops some. Altogether over 50,000 clones are present, 70% to 90% being singletons, with the ten largest covering roughly 7%. The sample taken for sequencing was peripheral blood. These receptors all come from a man in his fifties or sixties with acute or convalescent COVID-19.

The CDR3 loop is CASLSQEEAEAFF. The CDR3 bases are TGTGCCAGCCTATCCCAGGAGGAGGCTGAAGCTTTCTTT. The V gene is TRBV6-5, the J gene TRBJ1-1; no firm D call. This CDR3 has 13 residues. V dropped 8 bases and J dropped 6 bases, with 16 bases sitting between them. The germline V gene has CDR1 MNHEY and CDR2 SVGAGI.

CDR3 DNA: TGTGCCAGCAGTACCCGGGGTCCCTATTTTGGCTACACCTTC. Protein sequence: CASSTRGPYFGYTF. V usage is TRBV6-5 and J usage is TRBJ1-2, with D uncertain. CDR1 and CDR2 from the germline V gene are MNHEY and SVGAGI. This CDR3 contains 14 residues. Between the trimmed V and J ends, which lost 5 bases and 7 bases, there was a span of 17 bases.

The V gene is TRBV6-2 or TRBV6-3, the J gene TRBJ2-1, with D unresolved. Trimming took 5 bases from V and 7 from J, leaving 9 bases between them. The CDR3 extends over 12 amino acids. Per the germline V gene, CDR1 is MNHEY and CDR2 is SVGEGT. CDR3 nucleotide sequence: TGTGCCAGCAGTCACGTAGTAAATGAGCAGTTCTTC. As protein: CASSHVVNEQFF.

J is TRBJ2-1 and V is TRBV5-1; 13 bases line up with TRBD2. CDR3 length: 15 residues. CDR1 SGHRS and CDR2 YFSETQ come from the germline V gene. V dropped 6 bases and J dropped 7; count of bases not matched to a gene: 7. The CDR3 reads CASTPGTSGANEQFF. The CDR3, as DNA: TGCGCCAGCACCCCCGGGACTAGCGGGGCGAATGAGCAGTTCTTC.

The chain is built from TRBV6-6 and TRBJ2-7; TRBD1 matches at 9 bases. The V and J ends lost 7 bases and 5 bases, in that order; junction bases with no gene match: 15. Germline CDR1 reads MNHNY; CDR2 reads SVGAGI (reference sequence). The CDR3 is made up of 16 amino acids. CDR3 nucleotide sequence: TGTGCCAGCACCGACACCGCGGGACAGGGAAAAAACGAGCAGTACTTC. It encodes CASTDTAGQGKNEQYF.

The CDR3 region is CSVSSYNEQFF. The CDR3 DNA reads TGCAGCGTCTCCTCCTACAATGAGCAGTTCTTC. This chain uses TRBV29-1 with TRBJ2-1; no definite D call. The V and J ends lost 6 bases and 0 bases respectively, with 3 bases between them. This CDR3 has 11 residues. Germline lookup yields CDR1 SQVTM and CDR2 ANQGSEA.

The rearrangement uses TRBV5-6 and TRBJ2-7, with 13 positions matching TRBD2. The V gene end was trimmed by 4 bases and the J gene end by 2 bases; junction bases not matched to a gene: 3. This CDR3 is built from 15 residues. Per the germline V gene, CDR1 is SGHDT and CDR2 is YYEEEE. The CDR3: CASSPGTSGTYEQYF. CDR3 bases: TGTGCCAGCAGCCCGGGGACTAGCGGGACCTACGAGCAGTACTTC.

The rearrangement uses TRBV19 and TRBJ1-1, with TRBD1 identical over 7 bases. With 1 base clipped from V and 4 bases from J, the junction kept 6 bases outside the gene matches. CDR3 length equals 15 residues. CDR1 is LNHDA and CDR2 is SQIVND in the germline V gene (reference sequence). CDR3 nucleotides: TGTGCCAGTAGTATAGGAGGACAGGTGGGCACTGAAGCTTTCTTT. Amino acid sequence: CASSIGGQVGTEAFF.

The rearrangement links TRBV27 to TRBJ2-1; TRBD2 aligns across 9 bases. The junction had 11 bases not matched to a gene; V was cut back by 4 bases and J by 7 bases. The CDR3 has 16 residues. CDR1 and CDR2 from the germline V gene are MNHEY and SMNVEV (reference sequence). This chain's CDR3 is CASSWPGGGALNEQFF. CDR3 nucleotides: TGTGCCAGCAGTTGGCCGGGCGGGGGGGCATTGAATGAGCAGTTCTTC.

The chain has TRBV5-8 and TRBJ2-7, with D hard to call. V was cut by 4 bases and J by 3 bases, with 11 bases left in between. Germline V gene sequence: CDR1 SGHTS, CDR2 YDEGEE. This CDR3 is 13 amino acids long. Here the CDR3 DNA reads TGTGCCAGCAGCCAGGCCAAATACTACGAGCAGTACTTC. Translated: CASSQAKYYEQYF. Full variable domain (remainder filled in from reference TRBV5-8 and TRBJ2-7): EAGVTQSPTHLIKTRGQQATLRCSPISGHTSVYWYQQALGLGLQFLLWYDEGEERNRGNFPPRFSGRQFPNYSSELNVNALELEDSALYLCASSQAKYYEQYFGPGTRLTVT.

This chain joins TRBV5-5 and TRBJ1-4, with 12 bases aligning to TRBD1. The V and J ends lost 0 bases and 7 bases, in that order; junction bases with no gene match: 7. This CDR3 region has 17 residues. Germline V gives CDR1 SGHKS, CDR2 YYEKEE (reference sequence). The CDR3 DNA reads TGTGCCAGCAGCTTGGCCTCAGGGACAGGGGGCATTGAAAAACTGTTTTTT. This sequence encodes CASSLASGTGGIEKLFF.

V usage is TRBV2 and J usage is TRBJ2-1; the D gene is possibly TRBD2 (7 bases). This CDR3 contains 11 residues. The ends were cut back, 7 bases at V and 14 bases at J, with 15 bases in the middle. Per the germline V gene, CDR1 is SNHLY and CDR2 is FYNNEI. The CDR3 sequence: CASMGGRREFF. The CDR3 DNA sequence: TGTGCCAGCATGGGGGGGCGGAGGGAGTTCTTC.

The chain recombines TRBV19 with TRBJ2-3; tentative D call: TRBD2 (7 bases). Germline lookup yields CDR1 LNHDA and CDR2 SQIVND (reference sequence). The CDR3 contains 15 residues. V was trimmed by 5 bases and J by 5 bases, leaving 17 bases between them. This CDR3 reads CASSPLSGGLDTQYF. DNA of the CDR3: TGTGCCAGTAGTCCCCTTTCGGGGGGCCTAGATACGCAGTATTTT.

This clone appeared a single time. The genes are TRBV5-1 and TRBJ1-4, with D maybe TRBD1 (5 bases). CDR3 length: 17 amino acids. The V gene lost 4 bases and the J gene lost 0 bases, with 16 bases spanning the gap. CDR1 and CDR2 (germline): SGHRS, YFSETQ. CDR3 sequence reads: CASSPQTGVATNEKLFF. The CDR3 DNA reads as TGCGCCAGCAGCCCACAGACGGGGGTTGCAACTAATGAAAAACTGTTTTTT.

CDR3 coding DNA: TGCAGCGTGGGGGGAGTACGTGACTATGGCTACACCTTC. This sequence encodes CSVGGVRDYGYTF. V and J are TRBV29-1 and TRBJ1-2; D might be TRBD1 (5 bases). The CDR3 is made up of 13 amino acids. Between the trimmed V and J ends, which lost 6 bases and 3 bases, there was a span of 14 bases. Germline V CDR1 and CDR2: SQVTM, ANQGSEA.

The rearrangement links TRBV30 to TRBJ1-6; D gene uncertain. CDR3 length: 12 amino acids. Between the trimmed V and J ends, which lost 2 bases and 7 bases, there was a span of 6 bases. Germline-derived CDR1 and CDR2 are GTSNPN and SVGIG (reference sequence). CDR3 protein: CAWSRGNSPLHF. The CDR3 region has the DNA TGTGCCTGGAGTCGCGGGAATTCACCCCTCCACTTT.

The V gene is TRBV15, the J gene TRBJ2-6, with TRBD2 matching 9 bases. Germline lookup yields CDR1 LNHNV and CDR2 YYDKDF (reference sequence). This CDR3 comprises 18 residues. V trimming: 1 base; J trimming: 0 bases; junction bases outside the gene matches: 4. This chain's CDR3 is CATSRARLAASGANVLTF. CDR3 in DNA: TGTGCCACCAGCAGAGCCAGACTAGCGGCCTCTGGGGCCAACGTCCTGACTTTC. Full variable domain (rest looked up from reference TRBV15 and TRBJ2-6): DAMVIQNPRYQVTQFGKPVTLSCSQTLNHNVMYWYQQKSSQAPKLLFHYYDKDFNNEADTPDNFQSRRPNTSFCFLDIRSPGLGDTAMYLCATSRARLAASGANVLTFGAGSRLTVL.

This clone appeared once. The CDR3 sequence is CASTPNSNQPQHF. The CDR3 DNA reads as TGTGCCAGCACCCCTAATAGCAATCAGCCCCAGCATTTT. The V gene is TRBV12-3 or TRBV12-4, the J gene TRBJ1-5, with D uncertain. With 7 bases removed from V and 0 bases from J, the gap between germline ends came to 7 bases. The CDR3 totals 13 residues.

This clone has a single count. The CDR3 DNA is TGTGCCAGCAGTTACCCACAAGGGGCAAGTGAGCAGTTCTTC. Translation: CASSYPQGASEQFF. The rearrangement links TRBV6-2 or TRBV6-3 to TRBJ2-1; D possibly corresponds to TRBD1 (5 bases). From germline, CDR1 is MNHEY and CDR2 SVGEGT. Trimming removed 2 bases at V and 9 bases at J, with 14 bases between. CDR3 length: 14 amino acids.

The J gene is TRBJ2-7, the V gene TRBV7-8, with TRBD1 matching over 8 bases. V shed 5 bases, J shed 6 bases, and the junction held 6 bases outside the gene matches. The CDR3 has 13 amino acids. Germline values: CDR1 SGHVS, CDR2 FQNEAQ. CDR3 amino acids: CASSVIGTGEQYF. In DNA form, the CDR3 reads TGTGCCAGCAGCGTTATCGGGACAGGCGAGCAGTACTTC.